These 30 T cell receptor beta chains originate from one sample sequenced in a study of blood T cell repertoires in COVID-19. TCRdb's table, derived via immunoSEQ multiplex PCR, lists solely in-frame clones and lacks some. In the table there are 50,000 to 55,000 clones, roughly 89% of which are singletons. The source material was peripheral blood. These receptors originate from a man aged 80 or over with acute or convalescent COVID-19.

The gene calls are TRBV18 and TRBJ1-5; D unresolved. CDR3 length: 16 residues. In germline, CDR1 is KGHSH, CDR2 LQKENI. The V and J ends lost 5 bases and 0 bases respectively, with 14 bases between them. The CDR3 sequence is CASSSDTIYSNQPQHF. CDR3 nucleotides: TGTGCCAGCTCATCTGACACAATTTATAGCAATCAGCCCCAGCATTTT.

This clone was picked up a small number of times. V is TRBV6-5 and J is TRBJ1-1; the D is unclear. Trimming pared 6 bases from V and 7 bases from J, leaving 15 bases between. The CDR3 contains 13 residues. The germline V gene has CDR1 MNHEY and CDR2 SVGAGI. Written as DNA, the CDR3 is TGTGCCAGCAGGATCGTGGTCAACTTTGAAGCTTTCTTT. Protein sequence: CASRIVVNFEAFF.

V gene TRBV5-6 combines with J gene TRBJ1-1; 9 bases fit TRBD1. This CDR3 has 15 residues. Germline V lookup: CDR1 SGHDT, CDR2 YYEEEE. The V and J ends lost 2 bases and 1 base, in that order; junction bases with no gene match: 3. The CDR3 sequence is CASSFRTGANTEAFF. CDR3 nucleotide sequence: TGTGCCAGCAGCTTTAGGACAGGGGCGAACACTGAAGCTTTCTTT.

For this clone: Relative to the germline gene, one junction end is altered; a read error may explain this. In nucleotides, the CDR3 is TGTGCTAGCAGCTGGGGACAGCAAGAGACCCAGTACTTC. Protein: CASSWGQQETQYF. This chain joins TRBV7-7 and TRBJ2-5, with 7 bases fitting TRBD1. Per germline, CDR1 SSHAT and CDR2 FNYEAQ (reference sequence). The CDR3 covers 13 residues.

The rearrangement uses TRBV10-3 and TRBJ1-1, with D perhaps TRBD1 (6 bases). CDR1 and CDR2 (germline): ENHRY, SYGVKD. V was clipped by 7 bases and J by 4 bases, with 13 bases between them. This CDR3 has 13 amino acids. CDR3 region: CAITELQGTEAFF. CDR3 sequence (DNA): TGTGCCATCACTGAATTACAGGGCACTGAAGCTTTCTTT.

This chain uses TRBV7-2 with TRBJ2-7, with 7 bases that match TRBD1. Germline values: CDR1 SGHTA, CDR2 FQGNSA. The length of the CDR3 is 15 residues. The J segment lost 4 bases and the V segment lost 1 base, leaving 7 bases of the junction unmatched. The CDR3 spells CASSLGRQGPYEQYF. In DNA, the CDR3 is TGTGCCAGCAGCTTAGGCAGACAGGGTCCTTACGAGCAGTACTTC.

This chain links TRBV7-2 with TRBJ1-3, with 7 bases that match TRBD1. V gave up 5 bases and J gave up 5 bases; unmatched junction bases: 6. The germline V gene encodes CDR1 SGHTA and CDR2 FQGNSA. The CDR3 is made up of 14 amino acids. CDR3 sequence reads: CASSPPGQRNTIYF. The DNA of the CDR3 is TGTGCCAGCAGCCCACCGGGACAGAGAAACACCATATATTTT.

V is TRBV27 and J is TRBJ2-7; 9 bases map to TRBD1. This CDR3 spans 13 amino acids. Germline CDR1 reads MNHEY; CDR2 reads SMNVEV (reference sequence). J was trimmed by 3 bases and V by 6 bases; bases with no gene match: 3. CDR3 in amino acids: CASREGQGYEQYF. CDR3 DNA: TGTGCCAGCAGGGAGGGACAGGGCTACGAGCAGTACTTC.

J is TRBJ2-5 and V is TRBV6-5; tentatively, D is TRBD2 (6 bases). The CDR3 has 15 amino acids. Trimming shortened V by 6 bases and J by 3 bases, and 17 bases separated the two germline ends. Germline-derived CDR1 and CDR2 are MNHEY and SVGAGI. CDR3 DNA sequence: TGTGCCAGCAGCGGGGGTCAAGCAATTAAAGAGACCCAGTACTTC. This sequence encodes CASSGGQAIKETQYF.

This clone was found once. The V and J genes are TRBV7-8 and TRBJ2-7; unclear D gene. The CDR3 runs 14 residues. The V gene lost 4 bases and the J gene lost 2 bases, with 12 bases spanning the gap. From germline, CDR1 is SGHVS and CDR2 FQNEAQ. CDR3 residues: CASSWADGTYEQYF. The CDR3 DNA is TGTGCCAGCAGCTGGGCCGACGGTACCTACGAGCAGTACTTC.

The chain's CDR3 is CASSLGGSYNEQFF. The DNA for the CDR3 is TGTGCCAGCAGCTTAGGAGGGTCCTACAATGAGCAGTTCTTC. This chain connects TRBV7-8 to TRBJ2-1; D may be TRBD2 (5 bases). CDR1 is SGHVS, CDR2 FQNEAQ, per germline. This CDR3 has 14 residues. Trimming pared 1 base from V and 1 base from J, leaving 5 bases between.

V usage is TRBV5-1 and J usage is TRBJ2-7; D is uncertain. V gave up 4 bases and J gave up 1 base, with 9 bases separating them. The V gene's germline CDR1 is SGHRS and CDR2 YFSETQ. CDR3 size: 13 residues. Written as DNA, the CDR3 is TGCGCCAGCAGCATGGACGGGTCCTACGAGCAGTACTTC. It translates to CASSMDGSYEQYF.

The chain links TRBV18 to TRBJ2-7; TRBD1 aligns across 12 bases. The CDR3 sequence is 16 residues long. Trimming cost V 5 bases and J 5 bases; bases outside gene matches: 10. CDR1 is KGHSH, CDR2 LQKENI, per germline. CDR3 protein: CASSSQAGTGGHEQYF. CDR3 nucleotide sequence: TGTGCCAGCTCATCCCAAGCCGGGACAGGGGGCCACGAGCAGTACTTC.

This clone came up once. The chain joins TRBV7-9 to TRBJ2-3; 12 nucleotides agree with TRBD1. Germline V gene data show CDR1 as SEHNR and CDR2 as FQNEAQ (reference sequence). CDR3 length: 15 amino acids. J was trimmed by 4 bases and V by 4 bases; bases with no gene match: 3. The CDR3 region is CASSSGTGGADTQYF. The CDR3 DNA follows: TGTGCCAGCAGCTCCGGGACAGGGGGCGCAGATACGCAGTATTTT.

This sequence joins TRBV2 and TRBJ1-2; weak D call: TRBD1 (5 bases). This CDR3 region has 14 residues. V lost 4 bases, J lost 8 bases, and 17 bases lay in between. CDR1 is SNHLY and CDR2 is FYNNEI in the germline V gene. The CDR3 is CASSGAGSFGGYTF. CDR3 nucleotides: TGTGCCAGCAGTGGGGCAGGGTCCTTTGGGGGCTACACCTTC.

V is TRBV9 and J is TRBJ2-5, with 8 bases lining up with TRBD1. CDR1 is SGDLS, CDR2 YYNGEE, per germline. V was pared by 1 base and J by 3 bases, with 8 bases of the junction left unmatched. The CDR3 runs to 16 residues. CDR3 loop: CASSVSGGFEKETQYF. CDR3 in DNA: TGTGCCAGCAGCGTATCAGGGGGCTTCGAGAAAGAGACCCAGTACTTC.

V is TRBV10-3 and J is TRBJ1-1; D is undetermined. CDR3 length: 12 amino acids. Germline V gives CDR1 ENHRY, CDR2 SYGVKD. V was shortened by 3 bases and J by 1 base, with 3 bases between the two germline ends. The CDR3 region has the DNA TGTGCCATCAGTGATAAGAACACTGAAGCTTTCTTT. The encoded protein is CAISDKNTEAFF.

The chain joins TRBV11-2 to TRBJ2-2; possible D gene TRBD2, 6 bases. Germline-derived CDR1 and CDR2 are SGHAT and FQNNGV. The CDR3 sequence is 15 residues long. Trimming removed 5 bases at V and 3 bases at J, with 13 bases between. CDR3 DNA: TGTGCCAGCAGCGCCCGGTGGGGGGACACCGGGGAGCTGTTTTTT. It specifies CASSARWGDTGELFF. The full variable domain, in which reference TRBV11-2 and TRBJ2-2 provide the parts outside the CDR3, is EAGVAQSPRYKIIEKRQSVAFWCNPISGHATLYWYQQILGQGPKLLIQFQNNGVVDDSQLPKDRFSAERLKGVDSTLKIQPAKLEDSAVYLCASSARWGDTGELFFGEGSRLTVL.

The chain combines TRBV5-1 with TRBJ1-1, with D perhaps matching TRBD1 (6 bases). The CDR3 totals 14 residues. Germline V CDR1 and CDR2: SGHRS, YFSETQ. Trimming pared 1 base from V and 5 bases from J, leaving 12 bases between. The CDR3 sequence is CASSLNRDRTEAFF. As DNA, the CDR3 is TGCGCCAGCAGCTTGAACAGGGATAGAACTGAAGCTTTCTTT.

CDR3: CASSFDRGDGDEQFF. For the CDR3, the DNA is TGTGCCAGCAGCTTCGACAGGGGGGACGGCGATGAGCAGTTCTTC. V gene TRBV5-5 combines with J gene TRBJ2-1; TRBD1 agrees at 9 bases. Unmatched junction bases numbered 8, after V lost 2 bases and J lost 8 bases. The germline V gene encodes CDR1 SGHKS and CDR2 YYEKEE (reference sequence). The CDR3 contains 15 residues.

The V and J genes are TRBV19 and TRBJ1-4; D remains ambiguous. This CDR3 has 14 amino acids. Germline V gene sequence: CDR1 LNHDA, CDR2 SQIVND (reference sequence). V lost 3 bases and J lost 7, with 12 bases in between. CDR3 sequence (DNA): TGTGCCAGTAGTATTAGTCGCCCTGGTGAAAAACTGTTTTTT. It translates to CASSISRPGEKLFF.

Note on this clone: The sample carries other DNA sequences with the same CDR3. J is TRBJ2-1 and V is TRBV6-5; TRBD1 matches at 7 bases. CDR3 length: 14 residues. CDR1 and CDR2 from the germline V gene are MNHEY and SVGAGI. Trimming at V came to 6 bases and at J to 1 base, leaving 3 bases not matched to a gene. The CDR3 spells CASRPQGSYNEQFF. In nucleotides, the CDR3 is TGTGCCAGCAGACCACAGGGGTCCTACAATGAGCAGTTCTTC.

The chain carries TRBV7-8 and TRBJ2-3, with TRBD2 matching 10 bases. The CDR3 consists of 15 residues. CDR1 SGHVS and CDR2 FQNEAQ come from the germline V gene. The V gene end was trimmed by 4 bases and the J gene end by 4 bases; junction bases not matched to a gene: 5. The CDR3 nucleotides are TGTGCCAGCAGCTCCAGCGGGGGGGCGGCAGATACGCAGTATTTT. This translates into CASSSSGGAADTQYF.

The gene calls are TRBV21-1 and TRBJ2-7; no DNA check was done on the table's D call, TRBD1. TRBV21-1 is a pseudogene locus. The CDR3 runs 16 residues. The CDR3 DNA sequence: TGTGCCAGCAGCACACCTCCGCGGCAGGGAACCCACGAGCAGTACTTC. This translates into CASSTPPRQGTHEQYF.

The CDR3 here is CSVEDIGGTEAFF. DNA for the CDR3: TGCAGCGTTGAAGATATAGGCGGGACTGAAGCTTTCTTT. The chain is built from TRBV29-1 and TRBJ1-1, with D hard to call. Germline CDR1 and CDR2: SQVTM and ANQGSEA. V was pared by 0 bases and J by 5 bases, with 10 bases between. This CDR3 has 13 amino acids.

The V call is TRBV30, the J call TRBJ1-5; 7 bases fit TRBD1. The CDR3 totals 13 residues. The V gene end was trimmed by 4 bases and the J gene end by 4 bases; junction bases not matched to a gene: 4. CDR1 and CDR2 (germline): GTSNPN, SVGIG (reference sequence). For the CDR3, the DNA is TGTGCCTGGAATAGGGGGCAGAATCAGCCCCAGCATTTT. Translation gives CAWNRGQNQPQHF.

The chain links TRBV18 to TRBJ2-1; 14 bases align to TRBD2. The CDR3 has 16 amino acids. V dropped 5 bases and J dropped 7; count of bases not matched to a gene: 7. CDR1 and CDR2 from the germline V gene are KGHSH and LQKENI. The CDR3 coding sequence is TGTGCCAGCTCAACCCCAGGACTAGCGGGGGGTAATGAGCAGTTCTTC. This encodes CASSTPGLAGGNEQFF.

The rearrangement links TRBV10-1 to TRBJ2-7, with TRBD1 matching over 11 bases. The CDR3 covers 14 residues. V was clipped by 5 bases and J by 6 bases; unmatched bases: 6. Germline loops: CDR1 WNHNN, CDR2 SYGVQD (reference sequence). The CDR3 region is CASSSGQGVREQYF. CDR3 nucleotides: TGCGCCAGCAGTTCGGGACAGGGGGTTCGCGAGCAGTACTTC.

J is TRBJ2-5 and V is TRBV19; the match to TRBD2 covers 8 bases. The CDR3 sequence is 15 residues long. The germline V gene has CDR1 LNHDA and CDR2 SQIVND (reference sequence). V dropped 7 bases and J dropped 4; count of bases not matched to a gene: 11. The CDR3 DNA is TGTGCCAGTACCCTCCGGGGGGGGCCCGGAGAGACCCAGTACTTC. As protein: CASTLRGGPGETQYF.

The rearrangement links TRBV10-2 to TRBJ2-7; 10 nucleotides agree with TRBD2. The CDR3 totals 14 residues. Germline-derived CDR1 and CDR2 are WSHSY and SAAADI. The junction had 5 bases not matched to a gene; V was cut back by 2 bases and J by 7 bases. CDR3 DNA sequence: TGCGCCAGCAGTGAGGGGCTAGCGGGGGAGGAGCAGTACTTC. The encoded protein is CASSEGLAGEEQYF.